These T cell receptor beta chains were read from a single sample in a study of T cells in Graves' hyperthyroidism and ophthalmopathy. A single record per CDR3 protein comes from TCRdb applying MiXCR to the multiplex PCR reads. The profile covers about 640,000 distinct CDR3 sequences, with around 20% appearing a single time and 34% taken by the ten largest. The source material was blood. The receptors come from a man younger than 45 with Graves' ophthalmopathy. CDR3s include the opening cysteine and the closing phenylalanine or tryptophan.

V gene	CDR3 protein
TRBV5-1	CASSWGVAGRSLDEQFF
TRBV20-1	CSAPMGTEAFF
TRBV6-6	CASSYSLAQGLKRGYTF
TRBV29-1	CSVEGALENTEAFF
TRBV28	CASRKLAGGPLEQFF
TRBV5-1	CASSAGTINEQFF
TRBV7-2	CASSSGSSRTDTQYF
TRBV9	CASSGRDFRTDTQYF
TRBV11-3	CASSSRTGVSGELFF
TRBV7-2	CASSQIRDRGYEQYF
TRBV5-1	CASSPGTYGYTF
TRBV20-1	CSARDGGTSGNPAYEQYF
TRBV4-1	CASSHTQAGPTYNEQFF
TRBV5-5	CASSWTNTEAFF
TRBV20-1	CSARKGGLVYEQYF
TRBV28	CASSLTTGTSGRYPYNEQFF
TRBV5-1	CASSLGGGGSANNEQFF
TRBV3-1	CASSQSVGGYTF
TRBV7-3	CASSLRILGISYEQYF
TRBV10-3	CAIKAERDSYEQYF
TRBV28	CASSFRYYEQYF
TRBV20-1	CSAYDRGPTYEQYF
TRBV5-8	CASSRGREGLDEQYF
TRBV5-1	CASSSQGWDRGGYTF
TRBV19	CASSILPGVPYEQYF
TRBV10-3	CAISGSTGGSNQPQHF
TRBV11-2	CASGPRTGLEGKLFF
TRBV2	CASFPPVENTEAFF